The next 19 T cell receptor beta chains were all read from a single sample in a study of blood T cell repertoires in COVID-19 (dated by TCRdb to the early 2020s). Library creation used the immunoSEQ multiplex PCR assay. TCRdb retrieved this table from immuneACCESS and kept in-frame rearrangements only. Not all clones are present; in checked studies, unresolved V genes account for under half, and no reason is known for the remainder. The sample profile shows 200,000 or so clones; 85% to 90% of them were found once. The ten largest clones take up 2% to 3% of the sample. Material: peripheral blood. These receptors were obtained from a man under 40 with COVID-19, enrolled during active disease.

V usage is TRBV6-5 and J usage is TRBJ2-3; 8 bases agree with TRBD1. This CDR3 has 15 residues. Germline CDR1 is MNHEY and CDR2 is SVGAGI. J was trimmed by 4 bases and V by 7 bases; bases with no gene match: 10. The CDR3 here is CASIKGQVGADTQYF. CDR3 nucleotide sequence: TGTGCCAGCATTAAGGGACAGGTGGGCGCAGATACGCAGTATTTT.

This clone was seen once. For the CDR3, the DNA is TGCGCCAGCAGTCAATTTCTGGGGGCGCTGACTAGCGGGAGTTTTGCGTGGGCAGATACGCAGTATTTT. This gives the protein CASSQFLGALTSGSFAWADTQYF. The chain carries TRBV23-1 and TRBJ2-3, with 12 bases aligning to TRBD2. TRBV23-1 is an ORF, and what it does is uncertain. The CDR3 is 23 residues long. With V trimmed by 1 base and J by 4 bases, 24 bases remained unmatched.

The V gene is TRBV6-5, the J gene TRBJ2-7; 7 bases align to TRBD1. In germline, CDR1 is MNHEY, CDR2 SVGAGI. The CDR3 spans 15 residues. J was trimmed by 5 bases and V by 2 bases; bases with no gene match: 9. CDR3 residues: CASSYLGQVGDEQYF. CDR3 sequence (DNA): TGTGCCAGCAGTTACCTTGGACAGGTCGGCGACGAGCAGTACTTC.

The V gene is TRBV3-1 (or the pseudogene TRBV3-2), the J gene TRBJ2-1; D is ambiguous. From germline, CDR1 is LGHDT and CDR2 YNNKEL (reference sequence). The length of the CDR3 is 12 residues. V gave up 4 bases and J gave up 6 bases, with 7 bases separating them. In DNA, the CDR3 is TGTGCCAGCAGCCCCACTTCCAATGAGCAGTTCTTC. It translates to CASSPTSNEQFF.

This clone was observed a single time. The chain couples TRBV29-1 to TRBJ1-4; unclear D gene. Trimming pared 6 bases from V and 7 bases from J, leaving 9 bases between. Germline V CDR1 and CDR2: SQVTM, ANQGSEA. The CDR3 is made up of 11 amino acids. The CDR3 DNA sequence: TGCAGCGTCAACTATGCTGAAAAACTGTTTTTT. It translates to CSVNYAEKLFF.

V is TRBV7-6 and J is TRBJ2-2; 11 bases match TRBD1. The J segment lost 7 bases and the V segment lost 5 bases, leaving 9 bases of the junction unmatched. Germline V CDR1 and CDR2: SGHVS, FNYEAQ. This CDR3 has 16 amino acids. The CDR3 bases are TGTGCCAGCAGCCCGGGACAGGGGGGCTTCAGCGGGGAGCTGTTTTTT. It specifies CASSPGQGGFSGELFF.

CDR3 sequence reads: CASSPLTVMNTEAFF. The CDR3 coding sequence is TGTGCCAGCTCACCACTGACAGTGATGAACACTGAAGCTTTCTTT. The chain links TRBV18 to TRBJ1-1; tentative D call: TRBD1 (5 bases). This CDR3 is built from 15 residues. V lost 1 base, J lost 0 bases, and 9 bases lay in between. Germline assignment: CDR1 KGHSH and CDR2 LQKENI.

The rearrangement joins TRBV5-1 to TRBJ2-7, with 10 bases aligning to TRBD1. The V segment lost 4 bases and the J segment 5 bases; nucleotides outside the gene matches: 9. Germline values: CDR1 SGHRS, CDR2 YFSETQ. The CDR3 length is 15 residues. CDR3 sequence reads: CASSPGTGVFHEQYF. The CDR3 bases are TGCGCCAGCAGCCCTGGGACAGGGGTATTCCACGAGCAGTACTTC.

This chain links TRBV5-4 with TRBJ1-1; weak D call: TRBD1 (5 bases). The germline gives CDR1 SGHNT, CDR2 YYREEE (reference sequence). V lost 6 bases and J lost 0, with 18 bases in between. The CDR3 is 16 residues long. In DNA, the CDR3 is TGTGCCAGCACCTCGGGACTAGCGGGGTTGAACACTGAAGCTTTCTTT. Translated, it gives CASTSGLAGLNTEAFF.

The chain is built from TRBV29-1 and TRBJ2-4; D is possibly TRBD2 (6 bases). CDR1 and CDR2 from the germline V gene are SQVTM and ANQGSEA. V lost 3 bases to trimming and J lost 8 bases, with 11 bases between them. The CDR3 loop spans 12 amino acids. The CDR3 coding sequence is TGCAGCGTTGAGGAGGGGATGGACATTCAGTACTTC. Protein sequence: CSVEEGMDIQYF. Drawing the rest from reference TRBV29-1 and TRBJ2-4, the complete variable domain is SAVISQKPSRDICQRGTSLTIQCQVDSQVTMMFWYRQQPGQSLTLIATANQGSEATYESGFVIDKFPISRPNLTFSTLTVSNMSPEDSSIYLCSVEEGMDIQYFGAGTRLSVL.

This clone has a single count. The chain carries TRBV9 and TRBJ2-7; a weak D match, TRBD2 (6 bases). CDR1 and CDR2 (germline): SGDLS, YYNGEE. This CDR3 spans 14 amino acids. The V gene lost 2 bases and the J gene lost 5 bases, with 14 bases spanning the gap. CDR3 region: CASSVWAGSNEQYF. The CDR3 DNA is TGTGCCAGCAGCGTCTGGGCGGGAAGTAACGAGCAGTACTTC. Complete variable domain (other parts from reference TRBV9 and TRBJ2-7): DSGVTQTPKHLITATGQRVTLRCSPRSGDLSVYWYQQSLDQGLQFLIQYYNGEERAKGNILERFSAQQFPDLHSELNLSSLELGDSALYFCASSVWAGSNEQYFGPGTRLTVT.

This clone has only a few counts. The chain couples TRBV10-3 to TRBJ2-1, with no clear D. The length of the CDR3 is 14 residues. Germline values: CDR1 ENHRY, CDR2 SYGVKD. Between the trimmed V and J ends, which lost 3 bases and 9 bases, there was a span of 15 bases. Here the CDR3 reads CAISDWAKPGEQFF. Here the CDR3 DNA reads TGTGCCATCAGTGATTGGGCAAAGCCCGGTGAGCAGTTCTTC.

This sequence joins TRBV7-2 and TRBJ1-2, with D maybe TRBD1 (5 bases). The germline V gene encodes CDR1 SGHTA and CDR2 FQGNSA. Between the trimmed V and J ends, which lost 2 bases and 8 bases, there was a span of 18 bases. This CDR3 is 15 amino acids long. CDR3 sequence: CASSLRRDSNLGYTF. CDR3 nucleotides: TGTGCCAGCAGCTTACGTAGGGACTCTAATTTGGGCTACACCTTC.

This sequence joins TRBV5-1 and TRBJ1-3; possibly TRBD1 for D (5 bases). Germline assignment: CDR1 SGHRS and CDR2 YFSETQ. The CDR3 covers 19 residues. V was trimmed by 5 bases and J by 0 bases, leaving 24 bases between them. The CDR3 sequence is CASSYPDQGPFLSGNTIYF. The CDR3 DNA reads as TGCGCCAGCAGTTATCCTGACCAGGGTCCCTTCCTCTCTGGAAACACCATATATTTT.

This chain joins TRBV15 and TRBJ1-2; TRBD1 is a possible D gene (6 bases). Trimming cost V 3 bases and J 4 bases, with 18 bases left between them. CDR3 length: 16 amino acids. The germline CDR1 and CDR2 sequences are LNHNV and YYDKDF (reference sequence). The CDR3 is CATSRASGHGSYGYTF. CDR3 nucleotide sequence: TGTGCCACCAGCAGGGCCTCGGGACACGGCTCCTATGGCTACACCTTC.

The chain employs TRBV19 and TRBJ1-2; possible D gene TRBD1, 6 bases. The germline V gene encodes CDR1 LNHDA and CDR2 SQIVND (reference sequence). V dropped 5 bases and J dropped 6 bases, with 13 bases sitting between them. This CDR3 region has 13 residues. The CDR3 sequence: CASSLTGFHGYTF. The CDR3 DNA is TGTGCCAGTAGTCTTACAGGGTTCCATGGCTACACCTTC.

V and J are TRBV30 and TRBJ1-4; 9 bases are shared with TRBD1. V lost 3 bases and J lost 6; bases outside the gene matches: 5. Looked up from germline, CDR1 is GTSNPN and CDR2 is SVGIG (reference sequence). The CDR3 extends over 14 amino acids. CDR3 residues: CAWSPQGAYEKLFF. CDR3 bases: TGTGCCTGGAGCCCACAGGGGGCTTATGAAAAACTGTTTTTT.

The chain employs TRBV7-2 and TRBJ1-2; D might be TRBD1 (6 bases). V was clipped by 1 base and J by 4 bases, with 10 bases between them. The V gene's germline CDR1 is SGHTA and CDR2 FQGNSA. This CDR3 is 14 amino acids long. DNA for the CDR3: TGTGCCAGCAGCTTAGACAGGGCGTTCTATGGCTACACCTTC. Translating it yields CASSLDRAFYGYTF.

The chain carries TRBV6-2 or TRBV6-3 and TRBJ2-1, with unresolved D. The CDR3 loop spans 13 amino acids. Germline lookup yields CDR1 MNHEY and CDR2 SVGEGT. V dropped 6 bases and J dropped 4 bases, with 10 bases sitting between them. The CDR3 DNA is TGTGCCAGCAGCCGCGACGGGTACAATGAGCAGTTCTTC. Encoded protein: CASSRDGYNEQFF.